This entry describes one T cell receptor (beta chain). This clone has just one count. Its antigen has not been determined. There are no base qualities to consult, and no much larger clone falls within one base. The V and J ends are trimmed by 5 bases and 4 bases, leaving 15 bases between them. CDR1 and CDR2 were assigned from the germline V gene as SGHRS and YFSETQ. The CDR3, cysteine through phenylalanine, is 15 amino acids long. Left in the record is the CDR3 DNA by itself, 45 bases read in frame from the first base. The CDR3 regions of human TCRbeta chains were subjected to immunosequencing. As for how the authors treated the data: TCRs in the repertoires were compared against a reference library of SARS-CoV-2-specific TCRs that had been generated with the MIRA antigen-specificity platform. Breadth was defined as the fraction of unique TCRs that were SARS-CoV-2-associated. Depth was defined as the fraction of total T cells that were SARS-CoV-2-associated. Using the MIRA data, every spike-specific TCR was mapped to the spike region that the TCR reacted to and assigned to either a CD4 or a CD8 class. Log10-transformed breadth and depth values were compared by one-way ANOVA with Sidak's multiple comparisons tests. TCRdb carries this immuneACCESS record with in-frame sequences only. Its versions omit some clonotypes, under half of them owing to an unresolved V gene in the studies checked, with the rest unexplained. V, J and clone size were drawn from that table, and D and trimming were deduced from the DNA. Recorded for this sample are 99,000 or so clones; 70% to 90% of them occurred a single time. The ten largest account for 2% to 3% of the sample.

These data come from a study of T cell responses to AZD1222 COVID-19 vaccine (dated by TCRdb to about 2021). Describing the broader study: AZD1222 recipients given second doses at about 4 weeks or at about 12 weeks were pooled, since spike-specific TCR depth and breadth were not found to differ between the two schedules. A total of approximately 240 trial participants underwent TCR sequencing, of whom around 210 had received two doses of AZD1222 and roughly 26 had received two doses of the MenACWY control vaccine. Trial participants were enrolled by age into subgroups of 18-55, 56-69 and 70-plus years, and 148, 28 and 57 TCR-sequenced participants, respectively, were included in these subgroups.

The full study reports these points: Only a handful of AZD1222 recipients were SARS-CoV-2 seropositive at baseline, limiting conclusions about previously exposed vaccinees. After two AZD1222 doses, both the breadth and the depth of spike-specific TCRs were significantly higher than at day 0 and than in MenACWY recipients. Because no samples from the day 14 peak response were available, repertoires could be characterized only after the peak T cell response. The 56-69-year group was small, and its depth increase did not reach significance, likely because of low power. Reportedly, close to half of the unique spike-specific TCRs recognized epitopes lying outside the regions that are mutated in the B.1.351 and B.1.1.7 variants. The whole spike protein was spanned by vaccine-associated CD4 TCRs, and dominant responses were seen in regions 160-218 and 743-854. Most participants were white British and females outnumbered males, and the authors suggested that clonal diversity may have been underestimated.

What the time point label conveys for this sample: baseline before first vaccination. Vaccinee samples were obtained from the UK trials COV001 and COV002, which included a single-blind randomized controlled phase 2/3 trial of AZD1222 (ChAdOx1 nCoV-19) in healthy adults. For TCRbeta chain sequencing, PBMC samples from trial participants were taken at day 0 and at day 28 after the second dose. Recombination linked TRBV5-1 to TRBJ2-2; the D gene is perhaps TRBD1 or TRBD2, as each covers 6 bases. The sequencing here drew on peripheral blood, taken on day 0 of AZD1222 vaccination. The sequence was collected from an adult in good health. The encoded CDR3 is CASRQKGGLTGELFF. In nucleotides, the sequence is TGCGCCAGCAGGCAGAAAGGGGGGCTCACCGGGGAGCTGTTTTTT.